These 32 T cell receptor beta chains came from one sample sequenced in a study of blood T cell repertoires in COVID-19. The repertoire was sequenced with immunoSEQ multiplex PCR; TCRdb's copy has only in-frame clones and lacks some. This sample carries hundreds of thousands of clones, about 90% of them seen once, and the ten largest clones take more than 1%. Source material: peripheral blood. These receptors were taken from a man aged 35 to 55 with acute or convalescent COVID-19.

The V and J genes are TRBV11-2 and TRBJ2-1, with D uncertain. Germline-derived CDR1 and CDR2 are SGHAT and FQNNGV. V was pared by 4 bases and J by 0 bases, with 10 bases between. The CDR3 sequence is 15 residues long. Here the CDR3 reads CASSSDMSSYNEQFF. For the CDR3, the DNA is TGTGCCAGCAGCTCAGACATGAGCTCCTACAATGAGCAGTTCTTC. The variable domain in full, with the rest retrieved from reference TRBV11-2 and TRBJ2-1, is EAGVAQSPRYKIIEKRQSVAFWCNPISGHATLYWYQQILGQGPKLLIQFQNNGVVDDSQLPKDRFSAERLKGVDSTLKIQPAKLEDSAVYLCASSSDMSSYNEQFFGPGTRLTVL.

The rearrangement joins TRBV5-1 to TRBJ2-3; D gene unclear. V lost 0 bases, J lost 0 bases, and 8 bases lay in between. CDR1 SGHRS and CDR2 YFSETQ come from the germline V gene. CDR3 length: 15 amino acids. The CDR3 DNA reads as TGCGCCAGCAGCTTGGGACATCCTAGCACAGATACGCAGTATTTT. Translating it yields CASSLGHPSTDTQYF.

V gene TRBV30 combines with J gene TRBJ1-2; D is possibly TRBD1 (6 bases). This CDR3 comprises 13 residues. Trimming took 4 bases from V and 8 from J, leaving 17 bases between them. Per germline, CDR1 GTSNPN and CDR2 SVGIG (reference sequence). CDR3 amino acids: CAWTLGGAEGYTF. The DNA of the CDR3 is TGTGCCTGGACGTTAGGGGGGGCGGAAGGCTACACCTTC.

The chain uses TRBV27 and TRBJ2-1; tentative D call: TRBD2 (5 bases). Germline V CDR1 and CDR2: MNHEY, SMNVEV (reference sequence). CDR3 length: 18 amino acids. Trimming left V 1 base short and J 0 bases short, with 16 bases between. The CDR3 nucleotides read TGTGCCAGCAGTTTATTAGATCCGGGGTCAAGCTCCTACAATGAGCAGTTCTTC. Its protein is CASSLLDPGSSSYNEQFF.

V is TRBV9 and J is TRBJ2-1; 8 positions match TRBD1. The CDR3 has 15 residues. With 1 base clipped from V and 6 bases from J, the junction kept 6 bases outside the gene matches. Germline CDR1 SGDLS, CDR2 YYNGEE. The CDR3 DNA is TGTGCCAGCAGCGTACTTCCAGGGGGCCCCAATGAGCAGTTCTTC. It translates to CASSVLPGGPNEQFF.

This chain joins TRBV19 and TRBJ2-5, with 10 bases that match TRBD1. V trimming: 3 bases; J trimming: 4 bases; junction bases outside the gene matches: 8. Germline CDR1 is LNHDA and CDR2 is SQIVND (reference sequence). The CDR3 has 16 amino acids. The CDR3 region has the DNA TGTGCCAGTAGTATGGGACAGGGGATTGAGGTAGAGACCCAGTACTTC. This gives the protein CASSMGQGIEVETQYF.

This clone was picked up one time. This chain links TRBV5-1 with TRBJ1-5; 7 nucleotides align to TRBD1. The junction had 23 bases not matched to a gene; V was cut back by 0 bases and J by 5 bases. This CDR3 is built from 21 residues. Germline V CDR1 and CDR2: SGHRS, YFSETQ. In DNA form, the CDR3 reads TGCGCCAGCAGCTTGGCTAGTGGCACAGGGGCTCCGGATGAGGTTGATCAGCCCCAGCATTTT. Protein sequence: CASSLASGTGAPDEVDQPQHF.

The J gene is TRBJ2-7, the V gene TRBV3-1 (or the pseudogene TRBV3-2); D gene ambiguous. The CDR3 is 14 residues long. Trimming cost V 1 base and J 0 bases, with 7 bases left between them. CDR1 and CDR2 (germline): LGHDT, YNNKEL (reference sequence). CDR3 nucleotides: TGTGCCAGCAGCCAAGGGCACAGCTCCTACGAGCAGTACTTC. It encodes CASSQGHSSYEQYF.

V and J are TRBV5-4 and TRBJ2-7, with 10 positions matching TRBD1. This CDR3 is 16 amino acids long. CDR1 SGHNT and CDR2 YYREEE come from the germline V gene (reference sequence). V lost 0 bases and J lost 5; bases outside the gene matches: 8. In DNA, the CDR3 is TGTGCCAGCAGCTTGGACTATTCCGGGACAGGGGACGAGCAGTACTTC. Translation gives CASSLDYSGTGDEQYF.

The genes are TRBV19 and TRBJ2-3, with 8 nucleotides matching TRBD2. Germline assignment: CDR1 LNHDA and CDR2 SQIVND (reference sequence). After removal of 5 bases from V and 4 bases from J, the junction contained 8 bases not matched to a gene. This CDR3 spans 15 amino acids. The CDR3 protein is CASSLGLADPDTQYF. The DNA of the CDR3 is TGTGCCAGTAGTCTCGGACTAGCTGATCCAGATACGCAGTATTTT.

This sequence joins TRBV4-2 and TRBJ1-4, with 7 bases identical to TRBD1. The junction had 14 bases not matched to a gene; V was cut back by 5 bases and J by 8 bases. The CDR3 covers 16 residues. CDR1 is LGHNA and CDR2 is YNFKEQ in the germline V gene. The CDR3 reads CASSSGTDLLYEKLFF. CDR3 DNA sequence: TGTGCCAGCAGCTCCGGGACAGACCTTCTATACGAAAAACTGTTTTTT.

V and J are TRBV29-1 and TRBJ2-2; TRBD1 matches 8 bases. Germline-derived CDR1 and CDR2 are SQVTM and ANQGSEA. CDR3 length: 15 amino acids. V shed 7 bases, J shed 0 bases, and the junction held 7 bases outside the gene matches. CDR3: CSGVPTGANTGELFF. As DNA, the CDR3 is TGCAGCGGTGTTCCGACAGGGGCGAACACCGGGGAGCTGTTTTTT.

There are many counts of this clone. This CDR3 reads CASSADREAFF. The CDR3 coding sequence is TGTGCCAGCAGCGCGGACAGGGAAGCTTTCTTT. This rearrangement joins TRBV12-3 or TRBV12-4 to TRBJ1-1; 7 bases map to TRBD1. Unmatched junction bases numbered 3, after V lost 6 bases and J lost 8 bases. The CDR3 spans 11 residues.

The CDR3 nucleotides are TGTGCCAGCAGCTTGGTTCGGGGGGGCGGAGATACGCAGTATTTT. Its protein product is CASSLVRGGGDTQYF. This chain connects TRBV5-6 to TRBJ2-3; 8 nucleotides line up with TRBD2. The CDR3 covers 15 residues. J lost 5 bases, V lost 0 bases, and 5 bases had no gene match. Germline assignment: CDR1 SGHDT and CDR2 YYEEEE.

The chain has TRBV7-3 and TRBJ2-2; TRBD2 matches at 9 bases. This CDR3 has 15 residues. Germline CDR1 reads SGHTA; CDR2 reads FQGTGA. The V and J ends lost 3 bases and 5 bases, in that order; junction bases with no gene match: 4. The CDR3 region has the DNA TGTGCCAGCAGCTTGTTTAGCGGGGGTACCGGGGAGCTGTTTTTT. It translates to CASSLFSGGTGELFF. Full variable domain (missing parts from reference TRBV7-3 and TRBJ2-2): GAGVSQTPSNKVTEKGKYVELRCDPISGHTALYWYRQSLGQGPEFLIYFQGTGAADDSGLPNDRFFAVRPEGSVSTLKIQRTERGDSAVYLCASSLFSGGTGELFFGEGSRLTVL.

The chain has TRBV11-2 and TRBJ2-3, with a weak D call TRBD1 (6 bases). V lost 1 base to trimming and J lost 2 bases, with 16 bases between them. Germline values: CDR1 SGHAT, CDR2 FQNNGV. The CDR3 covers 17 residues. The CDR3 nucleotides are TGTGCCAGCAGCTTAGGGTGGTTCAGGGGTCCCACAGATACGCAGTATTTT. Translated: CASSLGWFRGPTDTQYF.

The gene calls are TRBV10-3 and TRBJ2-2; 9 nucleotides match TRBD1. The V segment lost 3 bases and the J segment 8 bases; nucleotides outside the gene matches: 7. The CDR3 sequence is 15 residues long. Germline CDR1 and CDR2: ENHRY and SYGVKD. The DNA of the CDR3 is TGTGCCATCAGTGACGCGGGACAGGGATCGGGGGAGCTGTTTTTT. This translates into CAISDAGQGSGELFF.

The chain is built from TRBV2 and TRBJ1-2, with 10 bases aligning to TRBD1. The CDR3 is made up of 16 amino acids. The V gene end was trimmed by 0 bases and the J gene end by 0 bases; junction bases not matched to a gene: 1. Germline V gene data show CDR1 as SNHLY and CDR2 as FYNNEI. Written as DNA, the CDR3 is TGTGCCAGCAGTGAAGCGACAGGGGGCCCTAACTATGGCTACACCTTC. It encodes CASSEATGGPNYGYTF.

In its sample, this clone was seen once. This chain connects TRBV5-6 to TRBJ1-4; tentatively, D is TRBD1 (6 bases). Germline CDR1 is SGHDT and CDR2 is YYEEEE. Trimming left V 0 bases short and J 4 bases short, with 10 bases between. The CDR3 loop spans 15 amino acids. CDR3: CASSLAQGHNEKLFF. CDR3 DNA sequence: TGTGCCAGCAGCTTGGCACAGGGACATAATGAAAAACTGTTTTTT.

The chain combines TRBV7-3 with TRBJ2-1; 10 nucleotides agree with TRBD2. With V trimmed by 4 bases and J by 14 bases, 11 bases remained unmatched. Germline loops: CDR1 SGHTA, CDR2 FQGTGA. The CDR3 spans 14 residues. Here the CDR3 DNA reads TGTGCCAGCAGCTCAGCGGGAGGGCCAACGAGAAAGTTCTTC. Protein sequence: CASSSAGGPTRKFF.

This clone was observed a single time. CDR3 DNA sequence: TGTGCCAGTAGTATAGGGGGGCGGGCGCAGCCCCAGCATTTT. This gives the protein CASSIGGRAQPQHF. The chain has TRBV19 and TRBJ1-5, with D possibly matching TRBD1 (6 bases). The CDR3 extends over 14 amino acids. Germline CDR1 and CDR2: LNHDA and SQIVND (reference sequence). Between the trimmed V and J ends, which lost 1 base and 7 bases, there was a span of 11 bases.

V usage is TRBV6-4 and J usage is TRBJ1-1; TRBD1 might be the D (6 bases). Per germline, CDR1 MRHNA and CDR2 SNTAGT. Deletions cut 4 bases from V and 1 base from J, with 7 bases between. CDR3 length: 13 residues. CDR3 nucleotide sequence: TGTGCCAGCAGTGCGACAGGGAACACTGAAGCTTTCTTT. Amino acids: CASSATGNTEAFF.

This rearrangement joins TRBV29-1 to TRBJ2-7; 7 bases map to TRBD2. Germline V gene data show CDR1 as SQVTM and CDR2 as ANQGSEA. The V segment lost 0 bases and the J segment 2 bases; nucleotides outside the gene matches: 16. This CDR3 is 18 amino acids long. CDR3 region: CSVEDRSPWREFPYEQYF. CDR3 bases: TGCAGCGTTGAAGATAGGAGTCCTTGGCGGGAGTTCCCCTACGAGCAGTACTTC.

This chain joins TRBV21-1 and TRBJ1-1. TRBV21-1 is a known pseudogene. There are 12 residues in the CDR3. CDR3 bases: TGTGCCAGCAGGCACCGGGGAACTGAAGCTTTCTTT. Its translation is CASRHRGTEAFF.

The chain's CDR3 is CASSWTGLSNQPQHF. DNA of the CDR3: TGTGCCAGCAGCTGGACAGGGTTGAGCAATCAGCCCCAGCATTTT. The chain couples TRBV6-2 or TRBV6-3 to TRBJ1-5, with 8 bases aligning to TRBD1. Per germline, CDR1 MNHEY and CDR2 SVGEGT. V dropped 6 bases and J dropped 1; count of bases not matched to a gene: 5. CDR3 length: 15 residues.

The chain couples TRBV6-5 to TRBJ1-6, with D possibly being TRBD1 (6 bases). This CDR3 contains 15 residues. Trimming left V 4 bases short and J 7 bases short, with 14 bases between. Germline V CDR1 and CDR2: MNHEY, SVGAGI. CDR3 region: CASSSKGDGNSPLHF. The CDR3 DNA follows: TGTGCCAGCAGTTCAAAGGGGGACGGCAATTCACCCCTCCACTTT.

The chain employs TRBV3-1 (or the pseudogene TRBV3-2) and TRBJ1-1; D unresolved. The CDR3 covers 15 residues. V was shortened by 4 bases and J by 0 bases, with 12 bases between the two germline ends. Germline CDR1 and CDR2: LGHDT and YNNKEL (reference sequence). The CDR3 DNA follows: TGTGCCAGCAGCCGCCTAGCTGCAGTGAACACTGAAGCTTTCTTT. This encodes CASSRLAAVNTEAFF.

The chain joins TRBV5-1 to TRBJ1-4, with 7 bases that match TRBD1. The CDR3 is 17 amino acids. Losses at the gene ends were 5 bases for V and 3 bases for J; bases not matched to a gene: 13. The germline V gene encodes CDR1 SGHRS and CDR2 YFSETQ. The CDR3 DNA sequence: TGCGCCAGCAGGCAAAGGACAACAGGGGCAGCTAATGAAAAACTGTTTTTT. Encoded protein: CASRQRTTGAANEKLFF.

This clone appeared a single time. The V and J genes are TRBV18 and TRBJ2-7; TRBD1 agrees at 11 bases. Germline lookup yields CDR1 KGHSH and CDR2 LQKENI. The CDR3 is made up of 14 amino acids. V lost 6 bases, J lost 6 bases, and 7 bases stayed unmatched. DNA of the CDR3: TGTGCCAGCTCCCCGGGACAGGGGGGGTTCGAGCAGTACTTC. Its translation is CASSPGQGGFEQYF.

V is TRBV19 and J is TRBJ1-4; D is undetermined. The germline V and J ends were trimmed by 11 bases and 5 bases, with 18 bases remaining between them. CDR3 length: 14 amino acids. In germline, CDR1 is LNHDA, CDR2 SQIVND (reference sequence). The CDR3: CASNYYGVNEKLFF. In DNA form, the CDR3 reads TGTGCCTCTAACTATTACGGGGTGAATGAAAAACTGTTTTTT.

This chain uses TRBV5-1 with TRBJ1-1; tentative D call: TRBD1 (5 bases). This CDR3 spans 16 amino acids. Germline CDR1 and CDR2: SGHRS and YFSETQ. Trimming took off 3 bases at V and 1 base at J, with 16 bases between the two ends. CDR3 loop: CASSWVFGGGNTEAFF. The CDR3 nucleotides are TGCGCCAGCAGCTGGGTGTTCGGGGGAGGGAACACTGAAGCTTTCTTT.

This CDR3 reads CAWGSEGYTF. DNA of the CDR3: TGTGCCTGGGGATCGGAGGGCTACACCTTC. V and J are TRBV30 and TRBJ1-2; D uncertain. Germline loops: CDR1 GTSNPN, CDR2 SVGIG (reference sequence). The V and J ends lost 5 bases and 8 bases respectively, with 9 bases between them. This CDR3 spans 10 amino acids.